Sequencing of this TCR beta chain was carried out in a study of somatic mutations in cytotoxic T cells in rheumatoid arthritis. In the study overall: Collection of patient blood (30 ml EDTA) took place right after diagnosis, before any treatment.

The method was immunoSEQ multiplex PCR; TCRdb's version includes in-frame clones alone and lacks a portion of them. The table lists under 20,000 clones, 65% to 85% of them singletons. CDR3 length equals 14 residues. Trimming removed 3 bases from V and 8 bases from J, with 15 bases in between. The germline V gene encodes CDR1 SGHDT and CDR2 YYEEEE. The receptor was derived from an adult with rheumatoid arthritis. This rearrangement joins TRBV5-6 to TRBJ2-4; D may correspond to TRBD1 or TRBD2 (5 bases each). The sequencing input was CD8+ T cells sorted from blood. CDR3 coding DNA: TGTGCCAGCAGCTCCCGGGACGTCTGGGACATTCAGTACTTC. Protein sequence: CASSSRDVWDIQYF.